These 20 T cell receptor beta chains were sequenced from one sample in a study of cytomegalovirus exposure and HLA in healthy donors. The PCR had 60 Vbeta and 13 Jbeta primers. TCRdb's table, derived via immunoSEQ multiplex PCR, lists solely in-frame clones and lacks some. The sample records about 100,000 clones, around four fifths being singletons. Sequences were obtained from PBMCs. The receptors were sampled from a man aged 40-49 years in good health and CMV-seropositive.

The V and J genes are TRBV2 and TRBJ2-7; 9 bases map to TRBD1. The ends lost 6 bases at V and 3 bases at J; junction bases unmatched: 12. This CDR3 has 16 residues. Looked up from germline, CDR1 is SNHLY and CDR2 is FYNNEI. The CDR3 DNA is TGTGCCAGCAGGGCAACAGGGGGCAAGTCTTTCTACGAGCAGTACTTC. As protein: CASRATGGKSFYEQYF.

In its sample, this clone was seen once. The rearrangement links TRBV5-1 to TRBJ2-5, with 7 bases matching TRBD1. The CDR3 extends over 15 amino acids. The germline gives CDR1 SGHRS, CDR2 YFSETQ. V was pared by 3 bases and J by 2 bases, with 7 bases of the junction left unmatched. In DNA form, the CDR3 reads TGCGCCAGCAGCTCCACCCCGGGACAGCAAGAGACCCAGTACTTC. Translation: CASSSTPGQQETQYF.

The V gene is TRBV5-1, the J gene TRBJ2-3; possible D gene TRBD1, 8 bases. This CDR3 is 16 amino acids long. CDR1 and CDR2 from the germline V gene are SGHRS and YFSETQ. Trimming took off 2 bases at V and 5 bases at J, with 18 bases between the two ends. In DNA, the CDR3 is TGCGCCAGCAGCTTTACCCGGACAGGGAGGGAAGATACGCAGTATTTT. Its translation: CASSFTRTGREDTQYF.

The chain links TRBV28 to TRBJ2-7, with D perhaps matching TRBD1 (5 bases). Germline CDR1 MDHEN, CDR2 SYDVKM. Trimming took off 5 bases at V and 8 bases at J, with 13 bases between the two ends. The CDR3 spans 12 residues. The CDR3 here is CASSADTRKQYF. CDR3 bases: TGTGCCAGCAGTGCGGACACACGCAAGCAGTACTTC.

To note about this clone: Compared with germline, one end of the junction differs, possibly owing to a read error. The gene calls are TRBV18 and TRBJ1-6; D is unclear. From germline, CDR1 is KGHSH and CDR2 LQKENI. CDR3 length: 19 amino acids. The CDR3 protein is CASSPLKQLMSSYNPPLHF. The CDR3 DNA reads as TGTGCCAGCTCACCACTAAAACAGTTAATGAGCTCCTATAATCCACCCCTCCACTTT. Using reference TRBV18 and TRBJ1-6 for the parts outside the CDR3, the full variable domain is NAGVMQNPRHLVRRRGQEARLRCSPMKGHSHVYWYRQLPEEGLKFMVYLQKENIIDESGMPKERFSAEFPKEGPSILRIQQVVRGDSAAYFCASSPLKQLMSSYNPPLHFGNGTRLTVT.

The rearrangement joins TRBV15 to TRBJ1-1; tentatively, D is TRBD1 (6 bases). V lost 5 bases and J 0 bases, leaving 10 bases between the germline ends. The CDR3 has 14 amino acids. Germline-derived CDR1 and CDR2 are LNHNV and YYDKDF (reference sequence). The DNA for the CDR3 is TGTGCCACCAGCCTAGACAGGATGAACACTGAAGCTTTCTTT. This sequence encodes CATSLDRMNTEAFF.

The rearrangement joins TRBV6-5 to TRBJ2-2; TRBD2 might be the D (7 bases). The V gene lost 2 bases and the J gene lost 5 bases, with 9 bases spanning the gap. The V gene's germline CDR1 is MNHEY and CDR2 SVGAGI. The CDR3 runs to 14 residues. The DNA of the CDR3 is TGTGCCAGCAGTTACGCGGGGGCAACCGGGGAGCTGTTTTTT. Translated, it gives CASSYAGATGELFF.

The CDR3 coding sequence is TGTGCCAGCATACACAACACTGAAGCTTTCTTT. Its protein is CASIHNTEAFF. The rearrangement links TRBV5-4 to TRBJ1-1; no reliable D call. The germline V and J ends were trimmed by 6 bases and 2 bases, with 5 bases remaining between them. Germline CDR1 and CDR2: SGHNT and YYREEE (reference sequence). The CDR3 is 11 amino acids. Full variable domain (missing parts from reference TRBV5-4 and TRBJ1-1): ETGVTQSPTHLIKTRGQQVTLRCSSQSGHNTVSWYQQALGQGPQFIFQYYREEENGRGNFPPRFSGLQFPNYSSELNVNALELDDSALYLCASIHNTEAFFGQGTRLTVV.

The rearrangement uses TRBV6-1 and TRBJ1-2; TRBD1 might be the D (6 bases). The CDR3 totals 18 residues. Germline CDR1 reads MNHNS; CDR2 reads SASEGT. V was cut by 4 bases and J by 4 bases, with 25 bases left in between. CDR3 DNA: TGTGCCAGCAGTGCTGGTCAGGGGTATATGGGGGTTAGCTATGGCTACACCTTC. It is translated as CASSAGQGYMGVSYGYTF.

V gene TRBV11-3 combines with J gene TRBJ2-2, with TRBD2 matching over 9 bases. Germline loops: CDR1 SGHNT, CDR2 YENEEA. The CDR3 length is 15 residues. V gave up 5 bases and J gave up 7 bases; unmatched junction bases: 8. This CDR3 reads CASSGSGRGGGELFF. CDR3 in DNA: TGTGCCAGCAGCGGTAGCGGGAGAGGCGGCGGGGAGCTGTTTTTT.

V usage is TRBV9 and J usage is TRBJ2-3; a possible D gene is TRBD2 (5 bases). V was clipped by 3 bases and J by 6 bases, with 11 bases between them. CDR3 size: 13 residues. Germline V gene sequence: CDR1 SGDLS, CDR2 YYNGEE. CDR3 region: CASSGLAPDTQYF. The CDR3 nucleotides read TGTGCCAGCAGCGGCCTAGCCCCCGATACGCAGTATTTT.

The sample holds a few counts of this clone. This chain connects TRBV11-2 to TRBJ2-7; 14 nucleotides agree with TRBD2. The CDR3 length is 14 residues. From germline, CDR1 is SGHAT and CDR2 FQNNGV. Trimming removed 5 bases from V and 7 bases from J; junction bases left unmatched: 4. The CDR3 loop is CASSGTSGRLEQYF. CDR3 coding DNA: TGTGCCAGCAGCGGGACTAGCGGGAGATTAGAGCAGTACTTC.

The CDR3 region has the DNA TGTGCCAGCAGCCCGACGGGGAGCGGGAACCCCTACAATGAGCAGTTCTTC. Its translation is CASSPTGSGNPYNEQFF. V and J are TRBV7-2 and TRBJ2-1; TRBD2 matches 7 bases. J was trimmed by 2 bases and V by 5 bases; bases with no gene match: 12. The CDR3 consists of 17 residues. Germline-derived CDR1 and CDR2 are SGHTA and FQGNSA.

The rearrangement links TRBV5-1 to TRBJ2-7, with 12 bases lining up with TRBD2. CDR3 size: 16 residues. Germline assignment: CDR1 SGHRS and CDR2 YFSETQ. V was clipped by 0 bases and J by 0 bases; unmatched bases: 1. The CDR3 DNA reads as TGCGCCAGCAGCTTGGGACTAGCGGGAGACTCCTACGAGCAGTACTTC. This sequence encodes CASSLGLAGDSYEQYF.

V is TRBV5-1 and J is TRBJ2-1; possibly TRBD1 for D (6 bases). The V gene's germline CDR1 is SGHRS and CDR2 YFSETQ. Trimming left V 7 bases short and J 0 bases short, with 8 bases between. CDR3 length: 13 residues. DNA for the CDR3: TGCGCCAGCCGGGACAACTCCTACAATGAGCAGTTCTTC. Translating it yields CASRDNSYNEQFF. The whole variable domain, filled in from reference TRBV5-1 and TRBJ2-1, reads KAGVTQTPRYLIKTRGQQVTLSCSPISGHRSVSWYQQTPGQGLQFLFEYFSETQRNKGNFPGRFSGRQFSNSRSEMNVSTLELGDSALYLCASRDNSYNEQFFGPGTRLTVL.

This chain uses TRBV19 with TRBJ1-2, with D perhaps matching TRBD1 (6 bases). Trimming pared 11 bases from V and 7 bases from J, leaving 20 bases between. The CDR3 consists of 13 residues. CDR1 and CDR2 (germline): LNHDA, SQIVND (reference sequence). CDR3 amino acids: CAARDKSDGGYTF. The CDR3 DNA reads TGTGCCGCCAGGGACAAATCCGACGGTGGCTACACCTTC.

The V gene is TRBV19, the J gene TRBJ1-2, with 7 positions matching TRBD1. After removal of 3 bases from V and 4 bases from J, the junction contained 5 bases not matched to a gene. CDR1 is LNHDA, CDR2 SQIVND, per germline (reference sequence). This CDR3 has 14 amino acids. In DNA form, the CDR3 reads TGTGCCAGTAGTATTTTGGGACAGAGCTATGGCTACACCTTC. This translates into CASSILGQSYGYTF.

This clone was recorded a few times. This chain uses TRBV4-3 with TRBJ2-7, with 8 bases lining up with TRBD2. The CDR3 contains 16 residues. CDR1 is LGHNA, CDR2 YSLEER, per germline. With 0 bases clipped from V and 4 bases from J, the junction kept 8 bases outside the gene matches. The CDR3 sequence: CASSQDVERGKYEQYF. CDR3 coding DNA: TGCGCCAGCAGCCAAGATGTGGAGCGGGGGAAATACGAGCAGTACTTC.

The rearrangement links TRBV19 to TRBJ2-2; D remains ambiguous. This CDR3 comprises 16 residues. V lost 0 bases and J lost 0, with 8 bases in between. The germline gives CDR1 LNHDA, CDR2 SQIVND (reference sequence). The CDR3 nucleotides are TGTGCCAGTAGTATAGATTCCGGGTCGAACACCGGGGAGCTGTTTTTT. Protein sequence: CASSIDSGSNTGELFF.

This clone was picked up a small number of times. The V call is TRBV11-2, the J call TRBJ2-3, with TRBD1 identical over 7 bases. CDR1 SGHAT and CDR2 FQNNGV come from the germline V gene. V lost 4 bases and J lost 6; bases outside the gene matches: 4. The CDR3 extends over 13 amino acids. The CDR3 spells CASSWTGVDTQYF. In DNA form, the CDR3 reads TGTGCCAGCAGCTGGACAGGTGTCGATACGCAGTATTTT. Drawing the rest from reference TRBV11-2 and TRBJ2-3, the complete variable domain is EAGVAQSPRYKIIEKRQSVAFWCNPISGHATLYWYQQILGQGPKLLIQFQNNGVVDDSQLPKDRFSAERLKGVDSTLKIQPAKLEDSAVYLCASSWTGVDTQYFGPGTRLTVL.